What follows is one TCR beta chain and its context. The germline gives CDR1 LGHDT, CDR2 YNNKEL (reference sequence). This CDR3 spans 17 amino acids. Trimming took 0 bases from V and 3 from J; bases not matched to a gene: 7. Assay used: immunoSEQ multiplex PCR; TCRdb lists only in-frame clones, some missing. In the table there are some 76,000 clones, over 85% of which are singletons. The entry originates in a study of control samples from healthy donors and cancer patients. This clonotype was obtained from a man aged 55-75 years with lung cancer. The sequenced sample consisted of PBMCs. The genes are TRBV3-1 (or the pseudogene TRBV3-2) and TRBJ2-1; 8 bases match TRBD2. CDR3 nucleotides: TGTGCCAGCAGCCAAGATCTCGTAGCGGGGTTCTACAATGAGCAGTTCTTC. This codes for CASSQDLVAGFYNEQFF.